One sample yielded the 14 T cell receptor beta chains listed below, sequenced in a study of PD-L1 blockade in urothelial cancer. Libraries were prepared by immunoSEQ multiplex PCR; TCRdb keeps only in-frame clonotypes and omits some of them. The repertoire holds around 53,000 clones, with over 75% as singletons. The specimen was PBMCs, collected around atezolizumab (anti-PD-L1) treatment. These receptors all stem from a man in his forties or fifties with urothelial cancer.

The chain carries TRBV4-1 and TRBJ1-4, with D perhaps TRBD1 (6 bases). Germline CDR1 and CDR2: MGHRA and YSYEKL. Trimming removed 0 bases from V and 5 bases from J, with 10 bases in between. CDR3 length equals 15 residues. The CDR3 here is CASSQEGQKNEKLFF. The CDR3 bases are TGCGCCAGCAGCCAAGAAGGACAGAAAAATGAAAAACTGTTTTTT.

The CDR3, as DNA: TGTGCCAGCAGTAGGACAGGGTACAAAGAGACCCAGTACTTC. Translated: CASSRTGYKETQYF. The genes are TRBV25-1 and TRBJ2-5; 8 positions match TRBD1. The V gene end was trimmed by 5 bases and the J gene end by 3 bases; junction bases not matched to a gene: 5. The CDR3 runs to 14 residues. Germline V lookup: CDR1 MGHDK, CDR2 SYGVNS.

J is TRBJ2-1 and V is TRBV4-1, with 7 bases identical to TRBD2. The CDR3 is made up of 16 amino acids. Germline values: CDR1 MGHRA, CDR2 YSYEKL. With 2 bases clipped from V and 2 bases from J, the junction kept 6 bases outside the gene matches. CDR3 loop: CASSQPGRAPYNEQFF. CDR3 sequence (DNA): TGCGCCAGCAGCCAACCTGGGAGGGCCCCCTACAATGAGCAGTTCTTC.

The chain has TRBV7-6 and TRBJ1-1, with D maybe TRBD1 (5 bases). CDR1 and CDR2 (germline): SGHVS, FNYEAQ. This CDR3 contains 17 residues. The V gene lost 0 bases and the J gene lost 6 bases, with 20 bases spanning the gap. The CDR3 coding sequence is TGTGCCAGCAGCTTAGCGATGGGGGTTTCGGGGGATGCTGAAGCTTTCTTT. It translates to CASSLAMGVSGDAEAFF. The full variable domain, in which reference TRBV7-6 and TRBJ1-1 provide the parts outside the CDR3, is GAGVSQSPRYKVTKRGQDVALRCDPISGHVSLYWYRQALGQGPEFLTYFNYEAQQDKSGLPNDRFSAERPEGSISTLTIQRTEQRDSAMYRCASSLAMGVSGDAEAFFGQGTRLTVV.

J is TRBJ2-7 and V is TRBV5-1; 10 bases are a match to TRBD1. Germline V gives CDR1 SGHRS, CDR2 YFSETQ. This CDR3 region has 13 residues. J lost 8 bases, V lost 5 bases, and 7 bases had no gene match. CDR3 sequence reads: CASRQGTGVQQYF. CDR3 coding DNA: TGCGCCAGCAGGCAAGGGACAGGGGTACAGCAGTACTTC.

The chain joins TRBV5-6 to TRBJ2-2, with 11 bases aligning to TRBD2. V was pared by 3 bases and J by 1 base, with 2 bases of the junction left unmatched. CDR1 is SGHDT and CDR2 is YYEEEE in the germline V gene. CDR3 length equals 16 residues. CDR3 sequence reads: CASSSTSGMNTGELFF. CDR3 nucleotides: TGTGCCAGCAGCTCGACTAGCGGGATGAACACCGGGGAGCTGTTTTTT.

In nucleotides, the CDR3 is TGTGCCAGCATCGATTACACAGGGGGCGGCACTGAAGCTTTCTTT. Protein product: CASIDYTGGGTEAFF. The J gene is TRBJ1-1, the V gene TRBV7-2, with TRBD1 identical over 9 bases. Germline V gene data show CDR1 as SGHTA and CDR2 as FQGNSA. CDR3 length: 15 residues. The J segment lost 4 bases and the V segment lost 7 bases, leaving 10 bases of the junction unmatched. Full variable domain (remainder filled in from reference TRBV7-2 and TRBJ1-1): GAGVSQSPSNKVTEKGKDVELRCDPISGHTALYWYRQSLGQGLEFLIYFQGNSAPDKSGLPSDRFSAERTGGSVSTLTIQRTQQEDSAVYLCASIDYTGGGTEAFFGQGTRLTVV.

V gene TRBV5-1 combines with J gene TRBJ1-5; a possible D gene is TRBD1 (6 bases). CDR1 and CDR2 from the germline V gene are SGHRS and YFSETQ. V lost 4 bases to trimming and J lost 7 bases, with 15 bases between them. The CDR3 contains 14 residues. Here the CDR3 reads CASSRGGEGQPQHF. The CDR3 region has the DNA TGCGCCAGCAGCAGGGGGGGGGAAGGCCAGCCCCAGCATTTT.

This rearrangement joins TRBV14 to TRBJ1-2; no clear D. The CDR3 runs to 14 residues. Trimming took off 4 bases at V and 2 bases at J, with 11 bases between the two ends. Germline V gene sequence: CDR1 SGHDN, CDR2 FVKESK. The CDR3 nucleotides are TGTGCCAGCAGCCCTCGGTCCGAAAACTATGGCTACACCTTC. This translates into CASSPRSENYGYTF.

The genes are TRBV9 and TRBJ2-2, with 15 bases identical to TRBD2. The V gene end was trimmed by 3 bases and the J gene end by 7 bases; junction bases not matched to a gene: 7. CDR3 length: 17 amino acids. The V gene's germline CDR1 is SGDLS and CDR2 YYNGEE. In DNA form, the CDR3 reads TGTGCCAGCAGCGGAGGGACTAGCGGGAGGATAGGCGGGGAGCTGTTTTTT. Translating gives CASSGGTSGRIGGELFF.

V and J are TRBV19 and TRBJ2-7, with D possibly matching TRBD1 (6 bases). Germline values: CDR1 LNHDA, CDR2 SQIVND (reference sequence). The ends were cut back, 7 bases at V and 0 bases at J, with 16 bases in the middle. The CDR3 is made up of 15 amino acids. The CDR3 nucleotides are TGTGCCAGTAAGATGTCGGACAGTAGCTCCTACGAGCAGTACTTC. This translates into CASKMSDSSSYEQYF.

V and J are TRBV6-5 and TRBJ2-5; D gene ambiguous. Germline V gene lookup returns CDR1 MNHEY and CDR2 SVGAGI. V was trimmed by 5 bases and J by 5 bases, leaving 12 bases between them. The CDR3 is 13 residues long. This chain's CDR3 is CASSPQSRETQYF. The DNA of the CDR3 is TGTGCCAGCAGTCCTCAGTCGCGGGAGACCCAGTACTTC.

The V call is TRBV6-5, the J call TRBJ2-2; 7 bases line up with TRBD1. J gave up 6 bases and V 8 bases, and 6 bases lay outside the gene matches. Germline CDR1 and CDR2: MNHEY and SVGAGI. This CDR3 is built from 13 residues. CDR3 sequence reads: CASSGQASGELFF. The DNA for the CDR3 is TGTGCCAGCTCCGGACAGGCGTCCGGGGAGCTGTTTTTT.

In regard to this clone: The junction differs from germline at one of its ends, possibly a read error. The chain combines TRBV10-3 with TRBJ2-7; a possible D gene is TRBD2 (6 bases). The germline V gene has CDR1 ENHRY and CDR2 SYGVKD. The CDR3 has 13 amino acids. The CDR3, as DNA: TGTGCCATCAGTGCTACTAGCTCCCACGAGCAGTACTTC. Translating gives CAISATSSHEQYF.